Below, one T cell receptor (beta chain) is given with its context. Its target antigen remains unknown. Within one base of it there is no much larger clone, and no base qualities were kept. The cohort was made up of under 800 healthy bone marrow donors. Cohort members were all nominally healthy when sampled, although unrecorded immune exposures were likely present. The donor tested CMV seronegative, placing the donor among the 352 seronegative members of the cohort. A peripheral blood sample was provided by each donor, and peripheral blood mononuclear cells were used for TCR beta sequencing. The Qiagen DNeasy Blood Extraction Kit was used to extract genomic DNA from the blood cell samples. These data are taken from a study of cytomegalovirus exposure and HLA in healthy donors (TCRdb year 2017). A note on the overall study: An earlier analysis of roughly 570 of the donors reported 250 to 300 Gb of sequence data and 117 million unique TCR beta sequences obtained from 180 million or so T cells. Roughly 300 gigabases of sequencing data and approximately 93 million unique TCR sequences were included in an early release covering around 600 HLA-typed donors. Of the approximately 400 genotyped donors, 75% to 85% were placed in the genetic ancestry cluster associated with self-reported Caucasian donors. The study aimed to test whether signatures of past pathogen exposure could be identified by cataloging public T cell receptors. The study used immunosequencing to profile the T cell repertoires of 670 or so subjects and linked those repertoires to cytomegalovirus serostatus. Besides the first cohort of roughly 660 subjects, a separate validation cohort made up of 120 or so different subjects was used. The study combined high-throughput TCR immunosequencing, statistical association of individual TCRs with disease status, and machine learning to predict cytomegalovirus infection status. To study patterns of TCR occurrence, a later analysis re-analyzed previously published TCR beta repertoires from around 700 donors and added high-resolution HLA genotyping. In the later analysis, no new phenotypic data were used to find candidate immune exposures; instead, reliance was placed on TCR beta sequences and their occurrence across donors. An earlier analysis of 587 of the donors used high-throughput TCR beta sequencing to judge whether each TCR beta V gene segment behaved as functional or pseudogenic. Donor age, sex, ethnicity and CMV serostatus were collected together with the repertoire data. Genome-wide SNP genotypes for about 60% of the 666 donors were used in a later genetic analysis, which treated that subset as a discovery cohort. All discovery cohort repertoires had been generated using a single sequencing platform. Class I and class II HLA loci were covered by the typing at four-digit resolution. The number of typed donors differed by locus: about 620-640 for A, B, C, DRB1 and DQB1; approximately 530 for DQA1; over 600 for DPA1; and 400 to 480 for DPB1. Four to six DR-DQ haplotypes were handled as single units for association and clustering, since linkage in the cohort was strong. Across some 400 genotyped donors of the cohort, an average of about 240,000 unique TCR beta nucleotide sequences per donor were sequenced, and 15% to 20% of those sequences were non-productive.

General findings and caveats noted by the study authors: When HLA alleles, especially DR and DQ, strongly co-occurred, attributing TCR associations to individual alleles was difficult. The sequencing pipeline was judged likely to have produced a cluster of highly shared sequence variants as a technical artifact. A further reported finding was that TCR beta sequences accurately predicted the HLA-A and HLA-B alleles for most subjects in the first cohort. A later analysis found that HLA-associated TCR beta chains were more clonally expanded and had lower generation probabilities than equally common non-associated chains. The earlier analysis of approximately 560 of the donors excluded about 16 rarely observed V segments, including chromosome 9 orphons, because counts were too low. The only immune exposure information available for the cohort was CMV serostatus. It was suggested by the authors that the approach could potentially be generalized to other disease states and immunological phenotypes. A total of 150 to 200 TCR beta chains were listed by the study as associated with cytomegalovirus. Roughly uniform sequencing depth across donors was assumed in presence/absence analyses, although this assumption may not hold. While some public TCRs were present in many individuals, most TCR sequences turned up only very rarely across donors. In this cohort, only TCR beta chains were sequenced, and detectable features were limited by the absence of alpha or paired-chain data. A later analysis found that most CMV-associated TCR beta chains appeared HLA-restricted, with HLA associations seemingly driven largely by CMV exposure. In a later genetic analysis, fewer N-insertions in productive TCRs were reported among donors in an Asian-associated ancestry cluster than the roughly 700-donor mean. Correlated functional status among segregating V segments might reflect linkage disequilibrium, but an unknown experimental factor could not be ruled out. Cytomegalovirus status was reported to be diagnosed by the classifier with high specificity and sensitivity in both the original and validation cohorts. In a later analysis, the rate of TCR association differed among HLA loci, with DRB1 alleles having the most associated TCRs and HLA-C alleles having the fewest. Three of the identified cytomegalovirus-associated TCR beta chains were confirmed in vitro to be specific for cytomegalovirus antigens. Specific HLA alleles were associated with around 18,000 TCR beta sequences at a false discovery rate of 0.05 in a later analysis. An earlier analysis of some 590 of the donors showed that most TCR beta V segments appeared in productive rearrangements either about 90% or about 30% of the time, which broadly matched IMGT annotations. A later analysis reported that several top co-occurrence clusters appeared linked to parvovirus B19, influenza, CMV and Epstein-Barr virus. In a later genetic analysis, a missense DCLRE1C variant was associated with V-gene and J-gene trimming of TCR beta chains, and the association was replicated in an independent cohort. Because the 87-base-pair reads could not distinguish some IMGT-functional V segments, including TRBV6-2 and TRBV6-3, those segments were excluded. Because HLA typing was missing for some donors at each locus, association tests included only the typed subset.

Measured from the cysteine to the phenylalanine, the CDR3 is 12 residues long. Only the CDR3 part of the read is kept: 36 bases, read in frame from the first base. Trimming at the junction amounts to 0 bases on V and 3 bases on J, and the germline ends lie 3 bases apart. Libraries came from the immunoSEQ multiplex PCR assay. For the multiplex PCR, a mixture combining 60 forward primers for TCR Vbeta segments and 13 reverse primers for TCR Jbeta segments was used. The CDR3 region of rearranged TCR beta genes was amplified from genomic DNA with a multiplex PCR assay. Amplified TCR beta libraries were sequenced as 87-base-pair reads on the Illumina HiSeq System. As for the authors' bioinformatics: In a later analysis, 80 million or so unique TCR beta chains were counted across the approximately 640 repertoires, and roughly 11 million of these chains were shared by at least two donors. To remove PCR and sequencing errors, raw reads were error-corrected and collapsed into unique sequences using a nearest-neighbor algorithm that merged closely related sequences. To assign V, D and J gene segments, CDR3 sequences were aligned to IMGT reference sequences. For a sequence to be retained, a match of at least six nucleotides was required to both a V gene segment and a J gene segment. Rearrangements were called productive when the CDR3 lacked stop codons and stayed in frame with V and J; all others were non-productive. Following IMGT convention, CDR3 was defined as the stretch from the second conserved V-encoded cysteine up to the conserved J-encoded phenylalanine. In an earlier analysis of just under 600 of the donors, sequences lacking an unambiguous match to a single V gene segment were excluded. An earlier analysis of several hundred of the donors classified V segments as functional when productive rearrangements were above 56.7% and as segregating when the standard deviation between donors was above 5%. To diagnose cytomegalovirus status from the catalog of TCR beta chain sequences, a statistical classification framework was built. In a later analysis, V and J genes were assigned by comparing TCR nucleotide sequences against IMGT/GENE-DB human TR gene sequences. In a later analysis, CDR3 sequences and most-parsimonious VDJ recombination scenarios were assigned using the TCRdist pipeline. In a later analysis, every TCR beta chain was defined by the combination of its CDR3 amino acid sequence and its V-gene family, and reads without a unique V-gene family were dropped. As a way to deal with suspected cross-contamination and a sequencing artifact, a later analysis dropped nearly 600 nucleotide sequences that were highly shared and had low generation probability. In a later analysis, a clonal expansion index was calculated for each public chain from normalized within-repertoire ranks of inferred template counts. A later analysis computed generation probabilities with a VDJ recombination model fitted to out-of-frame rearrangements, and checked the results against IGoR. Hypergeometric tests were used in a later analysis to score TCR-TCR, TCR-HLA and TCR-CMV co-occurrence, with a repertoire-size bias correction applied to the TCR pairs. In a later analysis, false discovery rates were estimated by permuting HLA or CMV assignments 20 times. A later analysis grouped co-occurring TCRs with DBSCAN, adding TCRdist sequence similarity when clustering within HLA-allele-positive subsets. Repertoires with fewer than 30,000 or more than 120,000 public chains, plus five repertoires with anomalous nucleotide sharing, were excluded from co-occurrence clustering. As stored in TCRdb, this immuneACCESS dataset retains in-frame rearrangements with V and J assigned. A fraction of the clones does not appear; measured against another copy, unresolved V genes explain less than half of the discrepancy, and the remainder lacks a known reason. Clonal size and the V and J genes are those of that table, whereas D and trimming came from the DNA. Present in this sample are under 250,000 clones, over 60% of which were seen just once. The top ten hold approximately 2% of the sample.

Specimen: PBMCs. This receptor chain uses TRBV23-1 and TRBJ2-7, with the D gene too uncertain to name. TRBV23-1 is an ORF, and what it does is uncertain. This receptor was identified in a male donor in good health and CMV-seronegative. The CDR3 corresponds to CASSQSRYEQYF. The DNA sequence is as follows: TGCGCCAGCAGTCAATCTCGCTACGAGCAGTACTTC.